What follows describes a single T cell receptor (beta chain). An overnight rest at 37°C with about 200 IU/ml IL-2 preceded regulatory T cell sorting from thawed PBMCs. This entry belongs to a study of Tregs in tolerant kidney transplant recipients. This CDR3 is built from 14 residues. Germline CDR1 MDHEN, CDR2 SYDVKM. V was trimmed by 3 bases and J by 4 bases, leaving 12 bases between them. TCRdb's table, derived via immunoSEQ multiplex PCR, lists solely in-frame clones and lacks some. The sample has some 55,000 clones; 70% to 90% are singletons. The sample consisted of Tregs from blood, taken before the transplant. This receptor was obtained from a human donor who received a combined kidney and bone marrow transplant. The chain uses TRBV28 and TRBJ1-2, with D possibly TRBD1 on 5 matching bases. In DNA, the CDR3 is TGTGCCAGCAGTTTCGGGGCGGGGGGCTATGGCTACACCTTC. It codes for CASSFGAGGYGYTF.